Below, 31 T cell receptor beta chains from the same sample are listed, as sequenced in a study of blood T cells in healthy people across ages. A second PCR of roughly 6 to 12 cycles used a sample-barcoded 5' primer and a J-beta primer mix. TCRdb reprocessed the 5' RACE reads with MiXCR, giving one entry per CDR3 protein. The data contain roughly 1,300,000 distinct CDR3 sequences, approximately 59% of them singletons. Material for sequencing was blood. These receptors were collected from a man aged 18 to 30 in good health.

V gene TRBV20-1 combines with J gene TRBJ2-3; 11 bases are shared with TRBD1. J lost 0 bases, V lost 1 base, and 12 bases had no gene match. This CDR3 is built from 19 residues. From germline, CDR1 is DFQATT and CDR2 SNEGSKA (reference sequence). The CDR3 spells CSARGYYGTGGFSTDTQYF. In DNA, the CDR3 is TGCAGTGCTAGAGGCTATTACGGGACAGGGGGTTTTAGCACAGATACGCAGTATTTT.

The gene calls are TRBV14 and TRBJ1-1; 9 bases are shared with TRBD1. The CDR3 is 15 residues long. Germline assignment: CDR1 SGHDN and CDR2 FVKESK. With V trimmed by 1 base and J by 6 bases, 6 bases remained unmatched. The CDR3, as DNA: TGTGCCAGCAGCCAAGGGGGACAGGGAGGATCTGAAGCTTTCTTT. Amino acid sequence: CASSQGGQGGSEAFF.

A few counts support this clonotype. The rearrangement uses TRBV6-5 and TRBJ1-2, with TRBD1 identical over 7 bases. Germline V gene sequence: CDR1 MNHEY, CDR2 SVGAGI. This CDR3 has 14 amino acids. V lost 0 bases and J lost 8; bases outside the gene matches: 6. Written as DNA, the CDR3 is TGTGCCAGCAGTTACTCGGGACAGCTCAACGGCTACACCTTC. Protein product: CASSYSGQLNGYTF.

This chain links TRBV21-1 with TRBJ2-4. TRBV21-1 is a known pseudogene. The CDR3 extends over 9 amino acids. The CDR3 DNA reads TGTGCCAGCAGTGCGGAATCGTACTTC. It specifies CASSAESYF.

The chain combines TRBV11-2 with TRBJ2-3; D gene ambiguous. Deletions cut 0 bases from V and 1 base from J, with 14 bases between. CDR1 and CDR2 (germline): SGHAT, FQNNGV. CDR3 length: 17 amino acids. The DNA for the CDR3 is TGTGCCAGCAGCTTAGAGGGTAGCTCCGTAGGCACAGATACGCAGTATTTT. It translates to CASSLEGSSVGTDTQYF.

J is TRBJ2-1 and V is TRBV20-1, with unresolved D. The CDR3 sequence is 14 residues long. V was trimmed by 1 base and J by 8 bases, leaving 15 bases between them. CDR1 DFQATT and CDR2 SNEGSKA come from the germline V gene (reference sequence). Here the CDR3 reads CSARVLGTRDEQFF. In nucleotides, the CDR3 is TGCAGTGCTAGAGTGTTGGGAACCCGGGATGAGCAGTTCTTC.

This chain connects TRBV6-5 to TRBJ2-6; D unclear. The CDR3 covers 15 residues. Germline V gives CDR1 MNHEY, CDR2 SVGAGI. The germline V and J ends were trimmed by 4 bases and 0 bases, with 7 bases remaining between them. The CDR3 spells CASSSEPSGANVLTF. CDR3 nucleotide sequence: TGTGCCAGCAGTTCAGAACCCTCTGGGGCCAACGTCCTGACTTTC.

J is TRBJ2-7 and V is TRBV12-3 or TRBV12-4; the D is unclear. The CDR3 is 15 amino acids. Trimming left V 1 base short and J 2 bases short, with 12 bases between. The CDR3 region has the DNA TGTGCCAGCAGTTTAGAGGGTGCTATGGCCTACGAGCAGTACTTC. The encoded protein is CASSLEGAMAYEQYF.

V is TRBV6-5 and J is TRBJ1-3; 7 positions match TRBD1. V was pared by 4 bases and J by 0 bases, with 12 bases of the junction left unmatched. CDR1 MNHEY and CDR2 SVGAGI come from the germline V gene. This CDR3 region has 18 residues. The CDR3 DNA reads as TGTGCCAGCAGTTTCCGACAGGGTACCGAGAGCTCTGGAAACACCATATATTTT. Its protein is CASSFRQGTESSGNTIYF.

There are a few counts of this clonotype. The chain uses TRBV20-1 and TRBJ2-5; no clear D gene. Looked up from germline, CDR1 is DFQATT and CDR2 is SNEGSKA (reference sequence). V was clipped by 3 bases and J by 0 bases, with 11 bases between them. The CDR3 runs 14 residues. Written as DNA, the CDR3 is TGCAGTGCTAGTTCCGGCTACTACCAAGAGACCCAGTACTTC. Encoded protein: CSASSGYYQETQYF.

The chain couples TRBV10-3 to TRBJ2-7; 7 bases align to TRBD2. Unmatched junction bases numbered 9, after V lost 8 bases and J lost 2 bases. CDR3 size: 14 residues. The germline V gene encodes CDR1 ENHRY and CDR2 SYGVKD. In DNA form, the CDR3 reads TGTGCCATCGGCGGGGGACTCGAGACCTACGAGCAGTACTTC. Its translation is CAIGGGLETYEQYF.

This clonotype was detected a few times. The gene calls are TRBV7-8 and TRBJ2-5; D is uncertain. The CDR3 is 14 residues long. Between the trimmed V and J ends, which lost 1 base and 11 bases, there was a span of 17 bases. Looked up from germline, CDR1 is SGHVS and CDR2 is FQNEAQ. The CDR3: CASSLEIPSNEQYF. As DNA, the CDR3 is TGTGCCAGCAGCTTAGAGATTCCCAGCAATGAGCAGTACTTC.

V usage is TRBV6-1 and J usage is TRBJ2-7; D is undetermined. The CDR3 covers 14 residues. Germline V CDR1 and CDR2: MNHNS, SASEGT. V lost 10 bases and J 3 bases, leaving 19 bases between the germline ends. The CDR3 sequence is CAIVNTDSLYEQYF. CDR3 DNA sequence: TGTGCCATCGTTAATACGGATTCACTCTACGAGCAGTACTTC.

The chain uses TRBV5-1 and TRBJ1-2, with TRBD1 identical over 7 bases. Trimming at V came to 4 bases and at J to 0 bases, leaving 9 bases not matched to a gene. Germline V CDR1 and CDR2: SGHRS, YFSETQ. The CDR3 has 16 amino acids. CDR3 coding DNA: TGCGCCAGCAGCCCTAACCCGGGACAGACTAACTATGGCTACACCTTC. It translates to CASSPNPGQTNYGYTF.

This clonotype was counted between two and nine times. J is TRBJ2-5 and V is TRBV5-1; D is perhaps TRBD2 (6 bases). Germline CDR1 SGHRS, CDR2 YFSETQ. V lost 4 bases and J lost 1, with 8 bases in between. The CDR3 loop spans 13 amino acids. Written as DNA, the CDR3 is TGCGCCAGCAGCAAGGGACTCCAAGAGACCCAGTACTTC. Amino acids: CASSKGLQETQYF. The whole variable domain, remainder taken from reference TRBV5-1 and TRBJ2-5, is KAGVTQTPRYLIKTRGQQVTLSCSPISGHRSVSWYQQTPGQGLQFLFEYFSETQRNKGNFPGRFSGRQFSNSRSEMNVSTLELGDSALYLCASSKGLQETQYFGPGTRLLVL.

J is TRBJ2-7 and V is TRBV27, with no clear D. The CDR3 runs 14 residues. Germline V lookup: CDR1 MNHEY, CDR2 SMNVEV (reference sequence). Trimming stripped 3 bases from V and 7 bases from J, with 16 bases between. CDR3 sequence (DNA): TGTGCCAGCAGTTTTAGAAGCTCCTCTTGGGAGCAGTACTTC. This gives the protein CASSFRSSSWEQYF.

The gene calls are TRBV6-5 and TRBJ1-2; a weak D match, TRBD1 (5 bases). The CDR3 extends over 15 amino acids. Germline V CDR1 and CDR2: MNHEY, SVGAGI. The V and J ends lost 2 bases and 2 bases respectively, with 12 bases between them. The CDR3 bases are TGTGCCAGCAGTTACGAGGCGGGACGGAACTATGGCTACACCTTC. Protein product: CASSYEAGRNYGYTF.

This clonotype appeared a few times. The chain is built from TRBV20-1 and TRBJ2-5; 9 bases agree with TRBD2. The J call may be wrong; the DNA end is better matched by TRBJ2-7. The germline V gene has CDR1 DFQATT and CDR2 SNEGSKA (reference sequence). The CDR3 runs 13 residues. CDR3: CSARLAETYEQYF. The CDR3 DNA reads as TGCAGTGCTCGACTAGCGGAGACCTACGAGCAGTACTTC.

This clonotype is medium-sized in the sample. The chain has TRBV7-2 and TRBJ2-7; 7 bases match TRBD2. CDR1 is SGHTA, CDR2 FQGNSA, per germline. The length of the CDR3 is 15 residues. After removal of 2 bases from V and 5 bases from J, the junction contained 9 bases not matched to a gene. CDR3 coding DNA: TGTGCCAGCAGCTTACAGGGAGGGAGCTTCGACGAGCAGTACTTC. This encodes CASSLQGGSFDEQYF. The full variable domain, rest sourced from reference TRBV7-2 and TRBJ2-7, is GAGVSQSPSNKVTEKGKDVELRCDPISGHTALYWYRQSLGQGLEFLIYFQGNSAPDKSGLPSDRFSAERTGGSVSTLTIQRTQQEDSAVYLCASSLQGGSFDEQYFGPGTRLTVT.

The CDR3 DNA sequence: TGTGCCAGCAGCGTAGACCACGGGGGGCCTTCCAGCTACGAGCAGTACTTC. This gives the protein CASSVDHGGPSSYEQYF. The rearrangement joins TRBV9 to TRBJ2-4; a weak D match, TRBD2 (7 bases). The J call may be mistaken, given a closer DNA end match to TRBJ2-7. This CDR3 region has 17 residues. Germline CDR1 is SGDLS and CDR2 is YYNGEE.

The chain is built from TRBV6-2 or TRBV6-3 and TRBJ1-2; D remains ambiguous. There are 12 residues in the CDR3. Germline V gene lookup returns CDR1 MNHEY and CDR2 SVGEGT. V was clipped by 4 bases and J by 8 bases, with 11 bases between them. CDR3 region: CASSSTPGGYTF. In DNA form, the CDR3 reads TGTGCCAGCAGTTCAACCCCGGGAGGCTACACCTTC.

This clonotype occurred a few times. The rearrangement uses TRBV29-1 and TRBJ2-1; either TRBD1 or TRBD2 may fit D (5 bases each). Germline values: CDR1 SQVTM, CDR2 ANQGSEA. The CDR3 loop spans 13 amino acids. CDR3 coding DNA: TGCAGTGTCGGGACCAGCTCCTACAATGAGCAGTTCTTC. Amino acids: CSVGTSSYNEQFF.

The CDR3 region has the DNA TGCAGTGCTGAAACCGGGACAGGGTCCTACGAGCAGTACTTC. This sequence encodes CSAETGTGSYEQYF. The V and J genes are TRBV20-1 and TRBJ2-7; 9 bases are shared with TRBD1. In germline, CDR1 is DFQATT, CDR2 SNEGSKA (reference sequence). The length of the CDR3 is 14 residues. J lost 1 base, V lost 5 bases, and 6 bases had no gene match.

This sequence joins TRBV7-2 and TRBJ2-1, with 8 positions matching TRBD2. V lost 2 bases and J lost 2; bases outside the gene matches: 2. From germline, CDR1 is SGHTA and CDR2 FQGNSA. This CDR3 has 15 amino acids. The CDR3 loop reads CASSLRGGAYNEQFF. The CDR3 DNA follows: TGTGCCAGCAGCTTACGGGGGGGCGCCTACAATGAGCAGTTCTTC.

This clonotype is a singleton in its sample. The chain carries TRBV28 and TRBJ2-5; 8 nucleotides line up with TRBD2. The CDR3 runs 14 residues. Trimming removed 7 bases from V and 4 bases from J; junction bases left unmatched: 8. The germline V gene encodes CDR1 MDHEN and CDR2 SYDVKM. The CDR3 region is CASKGGGRGETQYF. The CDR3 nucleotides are TGTGCCAGCAAGGGCGGGGGGCGGGGAGAGACCCAGTACTTC.

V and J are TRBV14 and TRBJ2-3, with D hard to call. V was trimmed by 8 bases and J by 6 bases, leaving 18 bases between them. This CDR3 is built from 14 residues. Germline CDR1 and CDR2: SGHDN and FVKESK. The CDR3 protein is CASALVGDTDTQYF. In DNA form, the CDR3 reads TGTGCCAGCGCACTTGTCGGAGACACGGATACGCAGTATTTT.

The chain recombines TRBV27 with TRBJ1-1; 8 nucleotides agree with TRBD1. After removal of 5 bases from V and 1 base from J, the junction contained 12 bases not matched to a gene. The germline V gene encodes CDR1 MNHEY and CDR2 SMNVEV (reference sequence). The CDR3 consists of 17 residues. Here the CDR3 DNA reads TGTGCCAGCAGTGCCGGGACAGGAGTTTTAGGGAACACTGAAGCTTTCTTT. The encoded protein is CASSAGTGVLGNTEAFF.

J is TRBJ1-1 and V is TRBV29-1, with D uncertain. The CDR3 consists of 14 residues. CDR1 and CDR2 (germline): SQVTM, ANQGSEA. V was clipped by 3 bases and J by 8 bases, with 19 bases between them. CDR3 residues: CSVDEVGSFREAFF. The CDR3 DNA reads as TGCAGCGTTGATGAGGTAGGGTCCTTTCGCGAAGCTTTCTTT.

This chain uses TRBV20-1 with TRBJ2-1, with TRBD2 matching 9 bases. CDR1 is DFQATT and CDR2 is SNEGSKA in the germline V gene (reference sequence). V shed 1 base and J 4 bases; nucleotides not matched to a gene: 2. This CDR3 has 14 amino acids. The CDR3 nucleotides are TGCAGTGCTAGAGCAAGCGGGAGGTACAATGAGCAGTTCTTC. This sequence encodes CSARASGRYNEQFF.

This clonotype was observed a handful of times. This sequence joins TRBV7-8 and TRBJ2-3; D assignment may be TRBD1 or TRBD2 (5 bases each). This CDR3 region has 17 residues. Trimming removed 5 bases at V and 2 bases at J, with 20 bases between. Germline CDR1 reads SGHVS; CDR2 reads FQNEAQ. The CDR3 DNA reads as TGTGCCAGCAGCCGGGGCGACAGCTGGTCCCTCACAGATACGCAGTATTTT. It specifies CASSRGDSWSLTDTQYF.

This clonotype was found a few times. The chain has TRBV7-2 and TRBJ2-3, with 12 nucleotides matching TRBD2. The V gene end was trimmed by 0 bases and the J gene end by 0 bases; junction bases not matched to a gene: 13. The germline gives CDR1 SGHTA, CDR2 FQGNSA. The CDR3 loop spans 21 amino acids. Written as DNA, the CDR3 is TGTGCCAGCAGCTTAGCGCGTCTAGCGGGGGGGATGGGTCTAAGCACAGATACGCAGTATTTT. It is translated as CASSLARLAGGMGLSTDTQYF.